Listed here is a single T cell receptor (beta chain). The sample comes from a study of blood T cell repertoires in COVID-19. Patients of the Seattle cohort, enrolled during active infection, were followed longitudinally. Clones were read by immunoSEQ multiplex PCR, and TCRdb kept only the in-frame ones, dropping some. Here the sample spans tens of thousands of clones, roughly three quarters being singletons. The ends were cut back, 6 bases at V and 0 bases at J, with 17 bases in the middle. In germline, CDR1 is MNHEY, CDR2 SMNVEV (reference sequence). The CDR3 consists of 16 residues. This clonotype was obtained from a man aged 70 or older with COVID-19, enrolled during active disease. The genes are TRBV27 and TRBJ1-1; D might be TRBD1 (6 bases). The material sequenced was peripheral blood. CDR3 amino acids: CASRPIRTALNTEAFF. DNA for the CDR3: TGTGCCAGCAGACCAATAAGGACAGCTCTGAACACTGAAGCTTTCTTT.